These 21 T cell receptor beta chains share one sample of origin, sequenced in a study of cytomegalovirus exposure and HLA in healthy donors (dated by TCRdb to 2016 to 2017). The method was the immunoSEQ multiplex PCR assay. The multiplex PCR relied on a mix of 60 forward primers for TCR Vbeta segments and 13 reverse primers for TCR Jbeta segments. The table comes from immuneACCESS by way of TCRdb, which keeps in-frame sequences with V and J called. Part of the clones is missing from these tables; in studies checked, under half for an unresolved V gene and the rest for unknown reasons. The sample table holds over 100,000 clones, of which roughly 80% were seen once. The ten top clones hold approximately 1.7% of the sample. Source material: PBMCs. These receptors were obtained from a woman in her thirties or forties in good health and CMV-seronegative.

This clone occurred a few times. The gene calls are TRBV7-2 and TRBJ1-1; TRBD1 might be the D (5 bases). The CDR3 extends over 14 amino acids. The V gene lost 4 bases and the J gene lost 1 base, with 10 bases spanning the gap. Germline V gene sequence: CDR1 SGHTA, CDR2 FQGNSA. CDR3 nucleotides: TGTGCCAGCAGCTGGGTCGGGGGGAACACTGAAGCTTTCTTT. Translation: CASSWVGGNTEAFF.

CDR3 in amino acids: CASSELGRGGTGELFF. The CDR3 nucleotides read TGTGCCAGCAGTGAATTGGGTCGCGGGGGCACCGGGGAGCTGTTTTTT. This chain links TRBV2 with TRBJ2-2, with 7 bases identical to TRBD2. The junction had 7 bases not matched to a gene; V was cut back by 2 bases and J by 4 bases. CDR3 length: 16 residues. CDR1 and CDR2 from the germline V gene are SNHLY and FYNNEI.

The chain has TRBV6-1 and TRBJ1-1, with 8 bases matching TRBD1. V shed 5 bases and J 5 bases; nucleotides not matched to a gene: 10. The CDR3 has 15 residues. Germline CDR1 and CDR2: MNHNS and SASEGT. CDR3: CASSPYDRGGTEAFF. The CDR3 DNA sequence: TGTGCCAGCAGTCCATACGACAGGGGAGGGACTGAAGCTTTCTTT.

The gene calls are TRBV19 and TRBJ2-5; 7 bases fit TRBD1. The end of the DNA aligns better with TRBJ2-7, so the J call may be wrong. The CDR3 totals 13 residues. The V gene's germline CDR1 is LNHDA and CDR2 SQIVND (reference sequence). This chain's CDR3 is CASRNRGDYEQYF. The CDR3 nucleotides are TGTGCCAGTAGGAACAGGGGAGACTACGAGCAGTACTTC.

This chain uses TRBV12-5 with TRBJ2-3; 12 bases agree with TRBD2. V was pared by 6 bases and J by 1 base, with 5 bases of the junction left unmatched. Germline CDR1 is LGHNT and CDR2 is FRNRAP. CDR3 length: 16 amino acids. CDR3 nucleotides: TGTGCTAGTGGCGAGGGGACTAGCGGGCGCACAGATACGCAGTATTTT. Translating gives CASGEGTSGRTDTQYF.

CDR3 region: CASSVSLSSEWGLTSYNEQFF. The CDR3 DNA reads TGTGCCAGCAGCGTTAGCCTTTCGAGTGAGTGGGGACTTACTTCCTACAATGAGCAGTTCTTC. The chain carries TRBV9 and TRBJ2-1; weak D call: TRBD2 (6 bases). Deletions cut 2 bases from V and 1 base from J, with 28 bases between. Germline lookup yields CDR1 SGDLS and CDR2 YYNGEE. The CDR3 contains 21 residues.

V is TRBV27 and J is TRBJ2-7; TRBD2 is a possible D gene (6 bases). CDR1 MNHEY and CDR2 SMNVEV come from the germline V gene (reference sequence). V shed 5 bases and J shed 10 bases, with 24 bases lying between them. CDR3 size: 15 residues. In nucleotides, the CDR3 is TGTGCCAGCAGTCCAACCGACGGCGGGGCTCGACCACAGTACTTC. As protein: CASSPTDGGARPQYF.

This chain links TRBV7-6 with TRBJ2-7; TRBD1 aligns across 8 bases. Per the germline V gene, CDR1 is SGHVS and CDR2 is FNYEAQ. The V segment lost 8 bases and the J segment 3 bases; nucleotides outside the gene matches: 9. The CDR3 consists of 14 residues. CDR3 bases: TGTGCCAGCCAGAAAACCGGGACAGGCTACGAGCAGTACTTC. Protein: CASQKTGTGYEQYF.

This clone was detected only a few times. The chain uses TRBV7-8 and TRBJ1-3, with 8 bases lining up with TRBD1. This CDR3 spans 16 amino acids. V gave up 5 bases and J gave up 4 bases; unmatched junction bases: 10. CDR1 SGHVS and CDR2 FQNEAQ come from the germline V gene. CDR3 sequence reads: CASSPPLRTGGNTIYF. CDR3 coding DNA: TGTGCCAGCAGCCCACCTCTGCGGACAGGGGGAAACACCATATATTTT.

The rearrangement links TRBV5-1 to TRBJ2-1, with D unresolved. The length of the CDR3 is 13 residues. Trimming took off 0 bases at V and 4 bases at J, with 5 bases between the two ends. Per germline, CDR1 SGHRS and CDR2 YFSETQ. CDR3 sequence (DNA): TGCGCCAGCAGCTTGGCCGTGTACAATGAGCAGTTCTTC. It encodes CASSLAVYNEQFF.

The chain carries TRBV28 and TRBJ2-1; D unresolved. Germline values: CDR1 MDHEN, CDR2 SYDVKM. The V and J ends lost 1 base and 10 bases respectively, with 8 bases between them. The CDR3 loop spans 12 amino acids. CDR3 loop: CASSLSAGEQFF. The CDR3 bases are TGTGCCAGCAGTTTATCGGCCGGGGAGCAGTTCTTC.

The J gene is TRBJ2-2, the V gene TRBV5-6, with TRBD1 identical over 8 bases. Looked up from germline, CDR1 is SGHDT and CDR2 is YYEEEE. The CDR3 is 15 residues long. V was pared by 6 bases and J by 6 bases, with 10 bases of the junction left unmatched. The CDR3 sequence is CASTPQGALAGELFF. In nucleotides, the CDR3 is TGTGCCAGCACCCCCCAGGGGGCTTTGGCCGGGGAGCTGTTTTTT.

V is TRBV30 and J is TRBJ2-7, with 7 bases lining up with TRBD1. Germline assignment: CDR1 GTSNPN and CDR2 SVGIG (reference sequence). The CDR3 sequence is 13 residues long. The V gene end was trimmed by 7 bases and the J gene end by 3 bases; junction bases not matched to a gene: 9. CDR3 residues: CAFKRDRLYEQYF. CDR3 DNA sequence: TGTGCCTTTAAAAGGGACAGACTCTACGAGCAGTACTTC.

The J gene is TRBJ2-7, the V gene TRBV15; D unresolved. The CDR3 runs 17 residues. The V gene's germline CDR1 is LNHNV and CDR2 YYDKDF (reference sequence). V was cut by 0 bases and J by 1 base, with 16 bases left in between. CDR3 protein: CATSRDLGPEGSYEQYF. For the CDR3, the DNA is TGTGCCACCAGCAGAGATCTAGGCCCGGAAGGTTCCTACGAGCAGTACTTC.

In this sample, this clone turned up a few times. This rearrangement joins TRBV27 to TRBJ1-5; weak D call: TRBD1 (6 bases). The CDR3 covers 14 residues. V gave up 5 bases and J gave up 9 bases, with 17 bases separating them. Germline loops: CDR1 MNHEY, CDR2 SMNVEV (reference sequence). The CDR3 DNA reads TGTGCCAGCAGTCCTAAAGGGGGTCGACTGCCCCAGCATTTT. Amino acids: CASSPKGGRLPQHF.

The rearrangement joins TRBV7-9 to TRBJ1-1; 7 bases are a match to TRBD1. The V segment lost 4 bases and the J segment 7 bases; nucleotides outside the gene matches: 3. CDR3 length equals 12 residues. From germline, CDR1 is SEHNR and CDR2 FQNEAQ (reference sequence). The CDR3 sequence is CASSSTGFEAFF. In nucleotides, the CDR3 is TGTGCCAGCAGCTCGACAGGGTTTGAAGCTTTCTTT.

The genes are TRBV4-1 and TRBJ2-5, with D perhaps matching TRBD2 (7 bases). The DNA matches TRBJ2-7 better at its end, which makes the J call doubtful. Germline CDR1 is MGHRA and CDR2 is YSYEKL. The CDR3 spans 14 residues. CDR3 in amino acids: CASSQRRGPYEQYF. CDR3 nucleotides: TGCGCCAGCAGCCAGAGGCGGGGGCCCTACGAGCAGTACTTC.

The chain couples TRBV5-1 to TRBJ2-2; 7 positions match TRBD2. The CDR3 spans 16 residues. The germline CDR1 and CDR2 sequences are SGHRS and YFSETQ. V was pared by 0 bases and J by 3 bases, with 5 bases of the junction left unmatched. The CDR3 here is CASSLESSGYTGELFF. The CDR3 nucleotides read TGCGCCAGCAGCTTGGAATCTAGCGGTTACACCGGGGAGCTGTTTTTT.

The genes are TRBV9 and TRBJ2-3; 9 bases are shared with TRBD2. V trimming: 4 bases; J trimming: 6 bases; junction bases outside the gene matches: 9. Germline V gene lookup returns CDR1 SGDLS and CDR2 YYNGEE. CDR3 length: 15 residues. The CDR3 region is CASSKFSGSADTQYF. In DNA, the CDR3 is TGTGCCAGCAGCAAATTTAGCGGGAGCGCCGATACGCAGTATTTT.

The CDR3, as DNA: TGTGCCAGCAGTTTTCGAGCGGGAGTTCGTAAGACCCAGTACTTC. Protein sequence: CASSFRAGVRKTQYF. The chain recombines TRBV28 with TRBJ2-5; TRBD2 aligns across 8 bases. CDR1 is MDHEN and CDR2 is SYDVKM in the germline V gene. This CDR3 has 15 amino acids. V lost 3 bases and J lost 6; bases outside the gene matches: 9. Based on the CDR3 plus reference TRBV28 and TRBJ2-5, the full variable domain is DVKVTQSSRYLVKRTGEKVFLECVQDMDHENMFWYRQDPGLGLRLIYFSYDVKMKEKGDIPEGYSVSREKKERFSLILESASTNQTSMYLCASSFRAGVRKTQYFGPGTRLLVL.

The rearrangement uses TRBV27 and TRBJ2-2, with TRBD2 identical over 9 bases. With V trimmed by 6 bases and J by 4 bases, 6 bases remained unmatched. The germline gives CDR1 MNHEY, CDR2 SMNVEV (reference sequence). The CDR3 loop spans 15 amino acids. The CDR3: CASRAGGWSTGELFF. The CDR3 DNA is TGTGCCAGCAGAGCGGGAGGCTGGAGCACCGGGGAGCTGTTTTTT.